Listed below are T cell receptor beta chains from one sample, sequenced in a study of shared clonotypes between healthy human individuals. Libraries were prepared by immunoSEQ multiplex PCR; TCRdb keeps only in-frame clonotypes and omits some of them. The top ten hold about 0.34% of the sample, which has fewer than 1.8 million clones, approximately 98.5% seen once. The sequencing sample was made of naive CD4+ T cells sorted from blood. Receptor source: a man aged 30 to 45 in good health. The CDR3 runs from the conserved cysteine through the conserved F or W. The order of the fields is V gene, J gene, D gene, CDR3 protein. D genes are given only for firm matches.

V: TRBV5-4
J: TRBJ2-2
D: .
CDR3: CASSSRSGNTGELFF

V: TRBV2
J: TRBJ2-7
D: .
CDR3: CASSEEYEQYF

V: TRBV7-6
J: TRBJ1-4
D: .
CDR3: CASGQKGNEKLFF

V: TRBV9
J: TRBJ2-7
D: .
CDR3: CASSVAHLALTAEQYF

V: TRBV10-2
J: TRBJ2-4
D: .
CDR3: CASSRAGEPKNIQYF

V: TRBV30
J: TRBJ1-1
D: TRBD1
CDR3: CAWIRTGEERSEAFF

V: TRBV7-6
J: TRBJ2-5
D: TRBD1
CDR3: CASTRTGGRGETQYF

V: TRBV2
J: TRBJ2-2
D: .
CDR3: CASSEGPLTGELFF

V: TRBV7-2
J: TRBJ2-7
D: TRBD2
CDR3: CASSRRLAGGFQYEQYF

V: TRBV9
J: TRBJ2-2
D: .
CDR3: CASSVVQGITGELFF

V: TRBV9
J: TRBJ2-5
D: .
CDR3: CASSVGGLQETQYF

V: TRBV11-1
J: TRBJ2-1
D: .
CDR3: CASSLANTGNNEQFF

V: TRBV28
J: TRBJ2-3
D: .
CDR3: CASTGRRADTQYF

V: TRBV5-1
J: TRBJ1-4
D: .
CDR3: CASSLLVGENEKLFF

V: TRBV27
J: TRBJ1-1
D: .
CDR3: CASSFRVETAEAFF

V: TRBV30
J: TRBJ2-7
D: .
CDR3: CAQTPAGLGEQYF

V: TRBV5-6
J: TRBJ2-1
D: TRBD2
CDR3: CASSLAVAGTYNEQFF

V: TRBV28
J: TRBJ2-3
D: .
CDR3: CASRGEAEYTQYF

V: TRBV7-2
J: TRBJ2-7
D: .
CDR3: CASSRDPSSYEQYF

V: TRBV19
J: TRBJ1-4
D: TRBD1
CDR3: CASSPRQGAEKLFF

V: TRBV5-1
J: TRBJ2-7
D: .
CDR3: CASSLEGSVYRYEQYF

V: TRBV2
J: TRBJ2-1
D: TRBD2
CDR3: CASLSLGLPSVYNEQFF

V: TRBV5-1
J: TRBJ1-1
D: .
CDR3: CASSLHPNTEAFF

V: TRBV7-2
J: TRBJ2-7
D: .
CDR3: CASSFRASHEQYF

V: TRBV11-2
J: TRBJ2-1
D: .
CDR3: CASSLARVGNEQFF

V: TRBV11-2
J: TRBJ2-3
D: TRBD2
CDR3: CASSPTQGGRETDTQYF

V: TRBV10-3
J: TRBJ2-7
D: .
CDR3: CATAGTSYEQYF

V: TRBV2
J: TRBJ1-5
D: TRBD1
CDR3: CASRDDRGNQPQHF

V: TRBV5-1
J: TRBJ2-7
D: TRBD2
CDR3: CASSYGAGGPSSYEQYF

V: TRBV11-3
J: TRBJ2-1
D: TRBD2
CDR3: CASSSGVAGNNEQFF

V: TRBV28
J: TRBJ2-7
D: TRBD2
CDR3: CASSLFNPSGAIGFYEQYF

V: TRBV5-1
J: TRBJ2-7
D: .
CDR3: CASSLALGKINEQYF

V: TRBV9
J: TRBJ2-1
D: TRBD2
CDR3: CASGEASGSNEQFF

V: TRBV6-5
J: TRBJ2-1
D: TRBD2
CDR3: CASSYSGASGSGEQFF

V: TRBV25-1
J: TRBJ2-1
D: .
CDR3: CASITSGYNEQFF

V: TRBV7-3
J: TRBJ2-5
D: TRBD2
CDR3: CASSFGSGETQYF

V: TRBV9
J: TRBJ2-3
D: .
CDR3: CASSVGTLTDTQYF

V: TRBV2
J: TRBJ1-2
D: .
CDR3: CASSADLGSYGYTF

V: TRBV5-8
J: TRBJ1-4
D: .
CDR3: CASSPNLPGEKLFF

V: TRBV4-1
J: TRBJ2-7
D: .
CDR3: CASSQDQGLGNYEQYF

V: TRBV7-2
J: TRBJ1-4
D: TRBD1
CDR3: CASSQRDRGNEKLFF

V: TRBV30
J: .
D: .
CDR3: CAWSFARRPTYEQYF

V: TRBV4-1
J: TRBJ2-5
D: .
CDR3: CASSPPMGETQYF